Listed here is a single TCR beta chain. This clone was seen a handful of times. It lacks a known antigen. Base qualities are not recorded, but no much larger clone differs from it by a single base. This sample was taken from a study of cytomegalovirus exposure and HLA in healthy donors (dated by TCRdb to the late 2010s). In the study overall: An earlier analysis of roughly 500 of the donors reported approximately 300 Gb of sequence data and 117 million unique TCR beta sequences from roughly 200 million T cells. An early release that covered approximately 600 HLA-typed donors contained about 290 gigabases of sequencing data and tens of millions of unique TCR sequences. The genetic ancestry cluster associated with self-reported Caucasian donors included 81% of the approximately 400 genotyped donors. The aim of the study was to test whether cataloging public T cell receptors could identify signatures of past pathogen exposure. The study profiled the T cell repertoires of hundreds of subjects by immunosequencing and related them to cytomegalovirus serostatus. Along with the roughly 610-subject first cohort, a separate validation cohort of some 130 different subjects was used. To predict cytomegalovirus infection status, the study combined high-throughput TCR immunosequencing, statistical association of individual TCRs with disease status, and machine learning. To study patterns of TCR occurrence, a later analysis re-analyzed previously published TCR beta repertoires from 550 to 800 donors and added high-resolution HLA genotyping. In the later analysis, no new phenotypic data were used to find candidate immune exposures; instead, reliance was placed on TCR beta sequences and their occurrence across donors. An earlier analysis of about 600 of the donors used high-throughput TCR beta sequencing to judge whether each TCR beta V gene segment behaved as functional or pseudogenic. Donor age, sex, ethnicity and CMV serostatus were collected together with the repertoire data. A later genetic analysis took genome-wide SNP genotypes for about 65% of the 666 donors and used that subset as a discovery cohort. All discovery cohort repertoires had been generated on a single sequencing platform. HLA typing covered class I and class II loci at four-digit resolution. The number of donors typed differed by locus, with about 629-630 for A, B, C, DRB1 and DQB1, over 500 for DQA1, approximately 580 for DPA1, and some 440 for DPB1. Roughly 5 DR-DQ haplotypes were handled as single units for association and clustering because linkage in the cohort was strong. Among roughly 370 genotyped donors of the cohort, an average of approximately 240,000 unique TCR beta nucleotide sequences were sequenced per donor, roughly 20% of them non-productive. The paper as a whole reports these results and caveats: V-gene and J-gene trimming of TCR beta chains was associated with a missense DCLRE1C variant in a later genetic analysis, and the association was replicated in an independent cohort. A few of the identified cytomegalovirus-associated TCR beta chains were confirmed in vitro to be specific for cytomegalovirus antigens. It was suggested by the authors that the approach could potentially be generalized to other disease states and immunological phenotypes. The only immune exposure information available for the cohort was CMV serostatus. Compared with equally common non-associated chains, HLA-associated TCR beta chains in a later analysis were more clonally expanded and had lower generation probabilities. Compared with the roughly 670-donor mean, donors in an Asian-associated ancestry cluster had fewer N-insertions in productive TCRs, according to a later genetic analysis. In the study, approximately 160 TCR beta chains were listed as associated with cytomegalovirus. Because HLA typing was missing for some donors at each locus, association tests included only the typed subset. The cohort was sequenced for TCR beta chains only, and without alpha or paired-chain data the features that could be detected were limited. Sequencing depth was assumed to be roughly uniform across donors in the presence/absence analyses, though that assumption may not hold. The 87-base-pair reads could not distinguish some IMGT-functional V segments, including TRBV6-2 and TRBV6-3, so those segments were excluded. Across donors, most TCR sequences were observed very rarely, whereas some public TCRs were present in many individuals. When HLA alleles, especially DR and DQ, strongly co-occurred, attributing TCR associations to individual alleles was difficult. In both the original and validation cohorts, the classifier was reported to diagnose cytomegalovirus status with high specificity and sensitivity. Several of the top co-occurrence clusters appeared to be linked to parvovirus B19, influenza, CMV and Epstein-Barr virus, according to a later analysis. An earlier analysis of around 540 of the donors showed that most TCR beta V segments appeared in productive rearrangements either about 87% or about 30% of the time, which broadly matched IMGT annotations. Correlated functional status among segregating V segments might be attributable to linkage disequilibrium, but an unknown experimental factor could not be ruled out. In a later analysis, 16,951 TCR beta sequences were associated with specific HLA alleles at a false discovery rate of 0.05. A later analysis found that most CMV-associated TCR beta chains appeared HLA-restricted, with HLA associations seemingly driven largely by CMV exposure. A group of highly shared sequence variants was considered likely to be a technical artifact of the sequencing pipeline. A later analysis found that TCR association rates varied across HLA loci, with DRB1 alleles showing the most associated TCRs and HLA-C alleles the fewest. Because counts were too low, some 16 rarely observed V segments, including chromosome 9 orphons, were excluded from the earlier analysis of under 650 of the donors. A further reported finding was that TCR beta sequences accurately predicted the HLA-A and HLA-B alleles for most subjects in the first cohort.

V drops 6 bases and J drops 7 bases, leaving 10 bases in between. Counted from cysteine to phenylalanine, this CDR3 has 11 amino acids. The only DNA kept is the CDR3, 33 bases in frame from the first base. CDR1 and CDR2 are read off the germline V gene as SNHLY and FYNNEI. Library generation was performed with the immunoSEQ multiplex PCR assay. For the multiplex PCR, a mixture combining 60 forward primers for TCR Vbeta segments and 13 reverse primers for TCR Jbeta segments was used. The CDR3 region of rearranged TCR beta genes was amplified from genomic DNA with a multiplex PCR assay. Amplified TCR beta libraries were sequenced as 87-base-pair reads on the Illumina HiSeq System. In the authors' own workflow: In a later analysis, some 80 million unique TCR beta chains were counted across the 650 to 750 repertoires, and roughly 10 million of these chains were shared by at least two donors. Raw reads were error-corrected and collapsed into unique sequences with a nearest-neighbor algorithm that merged closely related sequences to remove PCR and sequencing errors. Alignment of CDR3 sequences to IMGT reference sequences was used to assign V, D and J gene segments. For a sequence to be retained, at least a six-nucleotide match to both a V gene segment and a J gene segment was required. A rearrangement counted as productive if the CDR3 had no stop codons and remained in frame with V and J, and every other rearrangement counted as non-productive. CDR3 was defined by IMGT convention, running from the second conserved V-encoded cysteine to the conserved J-encoded phenylalanine. The earlier analysis of 500 to 750 of the donors excluded any sequence lacking an unambiguous match to a single V gene segment. In an earlier analysis of a few hundred of the donors, V segments were called functional above 56.7% productive rearrangements and were called segregating when the between-donor standard deviation exceeded 5%. A statistical classification framework was built for diagnosing cytomegalovirus status from the catalog of TCR beta chain sequences. In a later analysis, V and J genes were assigned by comparing TCR nucleotide sequences against IMGT/GENE-DB human TR gene sequences. In a later analysis, CDR3 sequences and most-parsimonious VDJ recombination scenarios were assigned using the TCRdist pipeline. In a later analysis, every TCR beta chain was defined by the combination of its CDR3 amino acid sequence and its V-gene family, and reads without a unique V-gene family were dropped. As a way to deal with suspected cross-contamination and a sequencing artifact, a later analysis dropped over 550 nucleotide sequences that were highly shared and had low generation probability. A later analysis calculated a clonal expansion index for each public chain from normalized within-repertoire ranks of inferred template counts. In a later analysis, generation probabilities were computed with a VDJ recombination model fitted to out-of-frame rearrangements, and the resulting probabilities were checked against IGoR. A later analysis scored TCR-TCR, TCR-HLA and TCR-CMV co-occurrence with hypergeometric tests, applying a repertoire-size bias correction to TCR pairs. False discovery rates were estimated in a later analysis by permuting HLA or CMV assignments 20 times. In a later analysis, co-occurring TCRs were grouped using DBSCAN, and TCRdist sequence similarity was added for clustering within HLA-allele-positive subsets. For co-occurrence clustering, repertoires with fewer than 30,000 or more than 120,000 public chains were excluded, along with 5 or 6 repertoires with anomalous nucleotide sharing. Held by TCRdb, this immuneACCESS table contains in-frame sequences only and omits some clones. Under half of the omission traces to an unresolved V gene where checked; the cause of the rest is unknown. That table furnishes V, J and clone size, whereas the DNA furnished D and trimming. For this sample there are approximately 150,000 clones; 65% to 75% appear just once. Less than 5% of the sample is taken by the ten largest.

The cohort was made up of approximately 700 healthy bone marrow donors. All cohort members were sampled while nominally healthy, although unrecorded immune exposures were likely present. The donor tested CMV seronegative and was one of the 352 seronegative cohort members. Every donor gave a peripheral blood sample, and the peripheral blood mononuclear cells from that sample were used for TCR beta sequencing. Genomic DNA extraction from the blood cell samples was performed with the Qiagen DNeasy Blood Extraction Kit. Material: PBMCs. This chain joins TRBV2 to TRBJ2-7, with a tentative D gene TRBD2 over 5 matching bases. This sequence originates from a man aged 60-69 years in good health and CMV-seronegative. CDR3 reads: CASSLRGEQYF. The sequenced DNA is TGTGCCAGCAGCCTCCGAGGGGAGCAGTACTTC.